This TCR beta chain was captured in a study of cytomegalovirus exposure and HLA in healthy donors (dated by TCRdb to 2016 to 2017). As for the study more broadly: According to an earlier analysis of 587 of the donors, about 180 million T cells yielded 90 million to 140 million unique TCR beta sequences and roughly 280 Gb of sequence data. The study was designed to test whether signatures of past pathogen exposure could be identified by cataloging public T cell receptors. Among almost 400 genotyped donors of the cohort, an average of approximately 230,000 unique TCR beta nucleotide sequences were sequenced per donor, around 20% of them non-productive. Typing coverage differed by locus: A, B, C, DRB1 and DQB1 were typed in roughly 620-630 donors, DQA1 in 500 to 550, DPA1 in nearly 610, and DPB1 in around 490. Genome-wide SNP genotypes for about three fifths of the roughly 670 donors were used in a later genetic analysis, which treated that subset as a discovery cohort. Of the roughly 400 genotyped donors, 75% to 85% were placed in the genetic ancestry cluster associated with self-reported Caucasian donors. The study profiled the T cell repertoires of hundreds of subjects by immunosequencing and related them to cytomegalovirus serostatus. HLA typing covered class I and class II loci at four-digit resolution. High-throughput TCR immunosequencing, statistical association of individual TCRs with disease status, and machine learning were combined to predict cytomegalovirus infection status. In a later analysis, previously published TCR beta repertoires from 666 donors were re-analyzed and high-resolution HLA genotyping was added so that TCR occurrence patterns could be studied. Donor age, sex, ethnicity and CMV serostatus were compiled alongside the repertoire data. In addition to the first cohort of several hundred subjects, a separate validation cohort of about 120 different subjects was used. An early release covering more than 500 HLA-typed donors comprised about 310 gigabases of sequencing data and some 79 million unique TCR sequences. Every repertoire in the discovery cohort had been generated on one and the same sequencing platform. The later analysis used no new phenotypic data to find candidate immune exposures, relying instead on TCR beta sequences and their occurrence across donors. Four to six DR-DQ haplotypes were handled as single units for association and clustering, since linkage in the cohort was strong. To decide whether each TCR beta V gene segment behaved as functional or pseudogenic, an earlier analysis of approximately 620 of the donors relied on high-throughput TCR beta sequencing.

This clone was recorded a few times. Its binding antigen is unknown. Base qualities are not provided; no much larger clone lies one nucleotide away. The library was built by means of the immunoSEQ multiplex PCR assay. For the multiplex PCR, a mixture combining 60 forward primers for TCR Vbeta segments and 13 reverse primers for TCR Jbeta segments was used. The CDR3 region of rearranged TCR beta genes was amplified from genomic DNA by a multiplex PCR assay. The amplified TCR beta libraries were sequenced on the Illumina HiSeq System as 87-base-pair reads. In the source study's methods: A later analysis counted 65 million to 90 million unique TCR beta chains across the 600 to 850 repertoires, and around 9.9 million of these chains were shared by at least two donors. To remove PCR and sequencing errors, raw reads were error-corrected and collapsed into unique sequences using a nearest-neighbor algorithm that merged closely related sequences. Alignment of CDR3 sequences to IMGT reference sequences was used to assign V, D and J gene segments. Each retained sequence needed at least a six-nucleotide match to both a V gene segment and a J gene segment. Rearrangements were called productive when the CDR3 lacked stop codons and stayed in frame with V and J; all others were non-productive. Following IMGT convention, CDR3 was defined as the stretch from the second conserved V-encoded cysteine up to the conserved J-encoded phenylalanine. In an earlier analysis of around 640 of the donors, sequences lacking an unambiguous match to a single V gene segment were excluded. An earlier analysis of almost 600 of the donors classified V segments as functional when productive rearrangements were above 56.7% and as segregating when the standard deviation between donors was above 5%. To diagnose cytomegalovirus status from the catalog of TCR beta chain sequences, a statistical classification framework was built. In a later analysis, V and J genes were assigned by comparing TCR nucleotide sequences against IMGT/GENE-DB human TR gene sequences. Using the TCRdist pipeline, a later analysis assigned CDR3 sequences along with most-parsimonious VDJ recombination scenarios. A later analysis defined each TCR beta chain by its CDR3 amino acid sequence plus V-gene family, and excluded reads lacking a unique V-gene family. A later analysis removed 450 to 600 highly shared, low-generation-probability nucleotide sequences to deal with suspected cross-contamination and a sequencing artifact. For each public chain, a later analysis derived a clonal expansion index from normalized ranks of inferred template counts within each repertoire. In a later analysis, generation probabilities were computed using a VDJ recombination model fitted to out-of-frame rearrangements, and the results were checked against IGoR. A later analysis scored TCR-TCR, TCR-HLA and TCR-CMV co-occurrence with hypergeometric tests, applying a repertoire-size bias correction to TCR pairs. False discovery rates were estimated in a later analysis by permuting HLA or CMV assignments 20 times. In a later analysis, co-occurring TCRs were grouped with DBSCAN, and TCRdist sequence similarity was added when clustering was performed within HLA-allele-positive subsets. For co-occurrence clustering, repertoires with fewer than 30,000 or more than 120,000 public chains were excluded, along with a handful of repertoires with anomalous nucleotide sharing. TCRdb took over this immuneACCESS table, retaining in-frame rearrangements with V and J assigned. Such tables are incomplete; in checked studies, under half of the missing clones stem from an unresolved V gene, and the remainder is unexplained. The DNA gave D and trimming, while V, J and clone size come from that table. This sample has 72,000 or so clones in its table, and 70% to 85% of those were observed once. The ten most abundant clones make up roughly 11% of the sample.

The junction carries 14 bases between V and J, which are trimmed by 8 bases and 0 bases respectively. The CDR3 runs 15 residues from the cysteine to the phenylalanine. This entry keeps only the CDR3 DNA: 45 bases, framed from base 1. The germline V gene yields MNHEY for CDR1 and SVGAGI for CDR2. The cohort was made up of 666 healthy bone marrow donors. Cohort members were all nominally healthy when sampled, although unrecorded immune exposures were likely present. Of the 600 to 750 cohort members, about 270 had a positive CMV serostatus and approximately 400 had a negative one, while no CMV serostatus was recorded for the donor. A peripheral blood sample was collected from each donor, and TCR beta sequencing was performed on peripheral blood mononuclear cells. Genomic DNA extraction from the blood cell samples was performed with the Qiagen DNeasy Blood Extraction Kit. Study-wide conclusions, independent of this receptor: In a later analysis, TCR association rates were found to vary across HLA loci, with the most associated TCRs seen for DRB1 alleles and the fewest for HLA-C alleles. In the study, about 150 TCR beta chains were listed as associated with cytomegalovirus. According to the authors, the approach could potentially be generalized to other disease states and immunological phenotypes. In a later analysis, HLA-associated TCR beta chains were found to be more clonally expanded and to have lower generation probabilities than equally common non-associated chains. A group of highly shared sequence variants was considered likely to be a technical artifact of the sequencing pipeline. Cytomegalovirus status was reported to be diagnosed by the classifier with high specificity and sensitivity in both the original and validation cohorts. Sequencing depth was assumed to be roughly uniform across donors in the presence/absence analyses, though that assumption may not hold. Linkage disequilibrium might explain the correlated functional status among segregating V segments, but an unknown experimental factor could not be ruled out. The 87-base-pair reads could not distinguish some IMGT-functional V segments, including TRBV6-2 and TRBV6-3, so those segments were excluded. According to a later analysis, parvovirus B19, influenza, CMV and Epstein-Barr virus appeared linked to several top co-occurrence clusters. Because HLA typing was unavailable for some donors at each locus, only the typed subset was used in association tests. Immune exposure information for the cohort was limited to CMV serostatus. A later analysis associated approximately 17,000 TCR beta sequences with specific HLA alleles at a false discovery rate of 0.05. A later genetic analysis associated a missense DCLRE1C variant with V-gene and J-gene trimming of TCR beta chains, and an independent cohort replicated the association. According to a later analysis, most CMV-associated TCR beta chains appeared to be HLA-restricted, and the HLA associations seemed to be driven largely by CMV exposure. A further reported finding was that TCR beta sequences accurately predicted the HLA-A and HLA-B alleles for most subjects in the first cohort. Because counts were too low, about 18 rarely observed V segments, including chromosome 9 orphons, were excluded from the earlier analysis of some 540 of the donors. Compared with the roughly 670-donor mean, donors in an Asian-associated ancestry cluster had fewer N-insertions in productive TCRs, according to a later genetic analysis. In vitro tests confirmed that a few of the cytomegalovirus-associated TCR beta chains recognize cytomegalovirus antigens. This cohort had only TCR beta chains sequenced, and the lack of alpha or paired-chain data limited which features could be detected. In an earlier analysis of about 600 of the donors, most TCR beta V segments appeared in productive rearrangements about 90% or about 30% of the time, broadly matching IMGT annotations. Most TCR sequences were seen in very few donors, while some public TCRs were found in many individuals. Assigning TCR associations to individual alleles was difficult when HLA alleles, especially DR and DQ, strongly co-occurred.

The sequence was collected from a human donor in good health. Sequences were obtained from PBMCs. The rearranged segments are TRBV6-5 and TRBJ1-3; TRBD1 might be the D gene, on 5 matching bases. The CDR3 reads CASGRGLSSGNTIYF. The nucleotides are TGTGCCAGCGGGCGGGGACTTAGCTCTGGAAACACCATATATTTT.